The sequence of this TCR beta chain was determined in a study of T-cell reconstitution after alpha-beta-depleted transplantation in children (dated by TCRdb to the mid-2010s). About the investigation overall: Using TCR repertoire profiling, the study quantitatively followed how T-cell immune reconstitution unfolded in children after TCRalphabeta/CD19-depleted allogeneic hematopoietic cell transplantation.

Overall study outcomes, separate from this receptor: Apparently early alphabetaT-cell count recovery about two months after transplant reportedly relied on only several hundred rapidly expanded clones derived from non-depleted graft cells. Over subsequent months, a decline in hyperexpanded clone frequencies was noted, and after one year, T-cell counts and TCRbeta diversity were mostly ascribed to newly produced T cells. In some patients, high TCRbeta diversity at day 60 was attributed to recipient T cells and intrathymic progenitors that had survived conditioning.

Interpreted using the paper, the treatment or condition label stands for: allogeneic hematopoietic cell transplantation with graft depleted of TCRalphabeta T cells and CD19 B cells. TCRalphabeta/CD19-depleted allogeneic hematopoietic cell grafts were given to the transplant recipients, all of whom were children. Library preparation employed PCR. Instrument on record: Illumina HiSeq 2500. TCR libraries were prepared with molecular barcoding, using unique molecular identifiers to normalize TCRbeta repertoire quantification. TCRdb reran the public reads through fastp at Q25 and MiXCR, keeping productive beta chains. Identical CDR3 proteins give one entry, which carries the most common genes and DNA. The sample profile shows roughly 670,000 distinct CDR3 sequences; approximately 14% of them were found once. The top ten hold 0.79% of the sample. This clonotype was counted at least ten times. There is no known antigen for this receptor. No much larger clone is present one base from it, and per-base qualities are unavailable.

CDR1 MDHEN and CDR2 SYDVKM were looked up in the germline V gene. V and J are truncated by 3 bases and 1 base respectively, leaving an intervening sequence of 9 bases. The CDR3 goes from the cysteine to the phenylalanine over 14 residues. Solely the CDR3 DNA is kept, with 42 bases framed from the first base. The receptor was isolated from a girl aged 2-9 years with congenital amegakaryocytic thrombocytopenia, due to receive a stem cell transplant. Rearrangement joined TRBV28 to TRBJ2-5; a confident D gene designation cannot be given. Sample: PBMCs, taken before TCRalphabeta/CD19-depleted stem cell transplant. The DNA sequence is given as TGTGCCAGCAGTTTCGTGGGTCCCCAAGAGACCCAGTACTTC. This encodes CASSFVGPQETQYF.